In its sample, the clone carrying this T cell receptor beta chain was seen a few times. This sample is part of a study of blood T cell repertoires in COVID-19. The wider study: Both acute and convalescent COVID-19 samples were obtained from the United States, Italy and Spain.

Produced via immunoSEQ multiplex PCR; TCRdb's table is partial and in-frame only. The top ten hold 30% to 40% of the sample, which has about 15,000 clones, under 80% seen once. The CDR3 spans 17 residues. Germline V gene lookup returns CDR1 LNHDA and CDR2 SQIVND (reference sequence). The trim removed 4 bases at V and 3 bases at J, leaving 11 bases unmatched. The sample comprised peripheral blood. J is TRBJ1-2 and V is TRBV19, with 10 bases lining up with TRBD1. The sequence derives from a man aged 70 or older with active or convalescent COVID-19. CDR3 nucleotides: TGTGCCAGTAGTAAAACGAGATCGGACAGGGGGGACTATGGCTACACCTTC. Translating it yields CASSKTRSDRGDYGYTF. The full variable domain, completed using reference TRBV19 and TRBJ1-2, is DGGITQSPKYLFRKEGQNVTLSCEQNLNHDAMYWYRQDPGQGLRLIYYSQIVNDFQKGDIAEGYSVSREKKESFPLTVTSAQKNPTAFYLCASSKTRSDRGDYGYTFGSGTRLTVV.